This T cell receptor beta chain was found in a study of T cell responses to AZD1222 COVID-19 vaccine. Using immunoSEQ multiplex PCR, the repertoire was profiled, and TCRdb retains in-frame clones only, with some absent. The sample consists of around 130,000 clones, more than 90% of them appearing once. V dropped 5 bases and J dropped 8 bases, with 27 bases sitting between them. The CDR3 extends over 17 amino acids. Germline V CDR1 and CDR2: SGHTA, FQGNSA. J is TRBJ1-2 and V is TRBV7-2, with D possibly TRBD1 on 5 matching bases. This clonotype originated in an adult who received the AZD1222 COVID-19 vaccine. The source was peripheral blood, collected 28 days after the second AZD1222 dose. This CDR3 is CASSPHSGGLGTNGYTF. The CDR3 region has the DNA TGTGCCAGCAGCCCCCACTCCGGGGGGTTAGGAACTAACGGCTACACCTTC.